These T cell receptor beta chains were read from a single sample in a study of T-cell memory formation after mild COVID-19. One entry per CDR3 protein, called by TCRdb with MiXCR from the 5' RACE reads. The table records hundreds of thousands of distinct CDR3 sequences, roughly 20% of them present only once. The sequenced sample was PBMCs or a T cell subset sorted from them (not recorded which). Receptor source: an adult woman who had mild COVID-19 (a few samples of this study predate the infection). Cell type and time point are not known. The CDR3 runs from the conserved cysteine through the conserved F or W.

j_gene: TRBJ2-7; v_gene: TRBV5-1; CDR3aa: CASSAKALAGSAQPYEQYF
j_gene: TRBJ2-7; v_gene: TRBV4-3; CDR3aa: CASSQERGGRSYEQYF
j_gene: TRBJ2-7; v_gene: TRBV5-5; CDR3aa: CASSLERKTYEQYF
j_gene: TRBJ2-7; v_gene: TRBV20-1; CDR3aa: CSATSGGADEQYF
j_gene: TRBJ2-3; v_gene: TRBV15; CDR3aa: CATSRVPSTDTQYF
j_gene: TRBJ1-1; v_gene: TRBV6-1; CDR3aa: CATTWGHNTEAFF
j_gene: TRBJ1-3; v_gene: TRBV7-2; CDR3aa: CASSFIHRGGGNTIYF
j_gene: TRBJ1-4; v_gene: TRBV7-9; CDR3aa: CASSAWGQANEKLFF
j_gene: TRBJ2-7; v_gene: TRBV20-1; CDR3aa: CSARDRPGYPYEQYF
j_gene: TRBJ2-2; v_gene: TRBV15; CDR3aa: CATSSGGLDATGELFF
j_gene: TRBJ1-1; v_gene: TRBV29-1; CDR3aa: CSVEQGGGSLDTEAFF
j_gene: TRBJ1-5; v_gene: TRBV6-5; CDR3aa: CASSRRGDNQPQHF
j_gene: TRBJ2-7; v_gene: TRBV7-9; CDR3aa: CASSLSSQSEQYF
j_gene: TRBJ1-2; v_gene: TRBV5-1; CDR3aa: CASSPAGVSGYTF
j_gene: TRBJ2-7; v_gene: TRBV5-1; CDR3aa: CASSMGQGSRYEQYF
j_gene: TRBJ2-7; v_gene: TRBV4-2; CDR3aa: CASSQEVGGGAPYEQYF
j_gene: TRBJ1-1; v_gene: TRBV18; CDR3aa: CASSPQGIEAFF
j_gene: TRBJ1-1; v_gene: TRBV12-3/TRBV12-4; CDR3aa: CASNRGGTEAFF
j_gene: TRBJ1-2; v_gene: TRBV6-5; CDR3aa: CASRRTGPGNYGYTF
j_gene: TRBJ1-6; v_gene: TRBV7-2; CDR3aa: CASNRRGLSSPLHF
j_gene: TRBJ2-5; v_gene: TRBV5-4; CDR3aa: CASSLPSRGPQETQYF
j_gene: TRBJ2-1; v_gene: TRBV20-1; CDR3aa: CSARRRDNEQFF
j_gene: TRBJ2-7; v_gene: TRBV27; CDR3aa: CASSLKGAYEQYF
j_gene: TRBJ2-3; v_gene: TRBV3-1; CDR3aa: CASSPYRTSGGALGTDTQYF
j_gene: TRBJ1-3; v_gene: TRBV24-1; CDR3aa: CATSGPGKGGNTIYF
j_gene: TRBJ2-3; v_gene: TRBV7-3; CDR3aa: CASRPRFDSSTDTQYF
j_gene: TRBJ2-1; v_gene: TRBV7-3; CDR3aa: CASSLGLAGATPYNEQFF
j_gene: TRBJ2-7; v_gene: TRBV9; CDR3aa: CASSVEPAGGPGEQYF
j_gene: TRBJ2-1; v_gene: TRBV6-6; CDR3aa: CASSYATGGGEQFF
j_gene: TRBJ2-6; v_gene: TRBV6-5; CDR3aa: CASSPNLDRGSF
j_gene: TRBJ2-7; v_gene: TRBV12-5; CDR3aa: CASGLSYDSLSYF
j_gene: TRBJ2-3; v_gene: TRBV7-3; CDR3aa: CASSLKGTSLTRETDTQYF